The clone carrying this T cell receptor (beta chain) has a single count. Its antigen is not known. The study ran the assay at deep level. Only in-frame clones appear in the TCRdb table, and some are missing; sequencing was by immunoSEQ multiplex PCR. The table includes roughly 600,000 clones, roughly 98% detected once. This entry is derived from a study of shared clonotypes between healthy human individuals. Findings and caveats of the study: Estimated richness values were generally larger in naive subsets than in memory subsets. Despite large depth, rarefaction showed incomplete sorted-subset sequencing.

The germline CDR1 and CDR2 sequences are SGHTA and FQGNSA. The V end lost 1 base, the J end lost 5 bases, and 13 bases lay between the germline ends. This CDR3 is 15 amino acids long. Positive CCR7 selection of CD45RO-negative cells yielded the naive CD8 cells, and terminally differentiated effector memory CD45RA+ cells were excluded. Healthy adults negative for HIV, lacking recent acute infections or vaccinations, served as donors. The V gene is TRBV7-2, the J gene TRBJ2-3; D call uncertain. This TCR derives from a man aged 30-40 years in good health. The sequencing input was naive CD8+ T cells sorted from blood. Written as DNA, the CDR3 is TGTGCCAGCAGCTTAGGTGTTGACCGAGGAGATACGCAGTATTTT. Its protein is CASSLGVDRGDTQYF.